In this sample, the clone carrying this TCR beta chain turned up many times. Its cognate antigen is unknown. The sample originates from a study of T-cell reconstitution after alpha-beta-depleted transplantation in children. Broader study findings: Several hundred expanded graft clones reportedly supplied alpha-beta T cells about two months after transplant. A year post-transplant, T-cell counts and diversity derived mostly from newly produced T cells.

Preparing the TCRbeta library involved the use of unique molecular identifiers. In TCRdb, the PCR reads were re-called with MiXCR into one record per CDR3 protein. The profile shows about 130,000 distinct CDR3 sequences, 8.5% to 10% of them singletons. The sequences come from PBMCs, mostly from graft donor cells, collected 180 days after TCRalphabeta/CD19-depleted stem cell transplant. This TCR was sampled from a girl less than two years old who had a stem cell transplant for combined immunodeficiency, so the T cells may come from the graft donor.

The CDR3 region is CASSQDQTSVHEQYF. Written as DNA, the CDR3 is TGCGCCAGCAGCCAAGATCAGACTAGCGTGCACGAGCAGTACTTC. The V and J genes are TRBV4-3 and TRBJ2-7, with TRBD2 identical over 8 bases. The CDR3 loop spans 15 amino acids. The germline gives CDR1 LGHNA, CDR2 YSLEER. J lost 5 bases, V lost 0 bases, and 6 bases had no gene match.